The T cell receptor beta chain under discussion was sequenced for a study of radiation and T cells in renal cell carcinoma. The CDR3 has 14 residues. Germline V gives CDR1 LGHNA, CDR2 YNFKEQ. Trimming shortened V by 2 bases and J by 5 bases, and 11 bases separated the two germline ends. Using immunoSEQ multiplex PCR, the repertoire was profiled, and TCRdb retains in-frame clones only, with some absent. Here the sample spans approximately 150,000 clones, 65% to 90% being singletons. Time point given: blood 4 weeks post-SBRT, at nephrectomy. The treatment is: 15 Gy SBRT to primary tumor, nephrectomy 4 weeks later.

The input for sequencing was blood, taken from a patient whose treatment included radiotherapy and nephrectomy. This chain connects TRBV4-2 to TRBJ2-3, with D perhaps TRBD2 (6 bases). The receptor's source is a woman aged 50 to 60 with renal cell carcinoma. CDR3 sequence reads: CASSQSGVGDTQYF. As DNA, the CDR3 is TGTGCCAGCAGCCAATCGGGAGTTGGAGATACGCAGTATTTT.